Following are 12 T cell receptor beta chains from one sample sequenced in a study of T cells in Graves' hyperthyroidism and ophthalmopathy. TCR beta CDR3 regions were amplified from RNA. The HTBI primer set was used in a first-round RT-PCR of the TCR CDR3. TCRdb fed the multiplex PCR reads into MiXCR, producing one record per CDR3 protein. The sample lists about 560,000 distinct CDR3 sequences, over 15% occurring once. Sequenced: blood. The receptors come from a woman between 18 and 30 years old with Graves' hyperthyroidism.

This clonotype turned up a few times. The J gene is TRBJ2-1, the V gene TRBV13; TRBD2 might be the D (5 bases). The V gene's germline CDR1 is PRHDT and CDR2 FYEKMQ (reference sequence). V gave up 5 bases and J gave up 9 bases, with 17 bases separating them. The CDR3 extends over 14 amino acids. The CDR3 here is CASSPKGASGEQFF. Written as DNA, the CDR3 is TGTGCCAGCAGCCCCAAGGGAGCCTCGGGTGAGCAGTTCTTC.

Ten or more counts support this clonotype. The chain has TRBV6-1 and TRBJ2-7; D may match TRBD1 or TRBD2 (5 bases each). Trimming took 5 bases from V and 3 from J, leaving 14 bases between them. Germline CDR1 is MNHNS and CDR2 is SASEGT. This CDR3 has 14 amino acids. Here the CDR3 reads CASSNDRLRYEQYF. CDR3 in DNA: TGTGCCAGCAGTAACGACAGACTACGCTACGAGCAGTACTTC.

Points on this clonotype: This may stem from a read error, because a much larger clone lies one nucleotide away. The chain combines TRBV20-1 with TRBJ1-1, with a possible D match to TRBD1 (5 bases). CDR3 length equals 15 residues. Germline V gene sequence: CDR1 DFQATT, CDR2 SNEGSKA (reference sequence). The ends were cut back, 3 bases at V and 4 bases at J, with 18 bases in the middle. The CDR3: CSASKGCPGGTEAFF. The CDR3, as DNA: TGCAGTGCTAGCAAGGGATGCCCTGGGGGCACTGAAGCTTTCTTT.

The sample holds a few counts of this clonotype. A much larger clone is a single base away; this may be a read error. J is TRBJ2-1 and V is TRBV20-1, with 10 nucleotides matching TRBD2. In germline, CDR1 is DFQATT, CDR2 SNEGSKA (reference sequence). This CDR3 spans 15 amino acids. J lost 6 bases, V lost 6 bases, and 11 bases had no gene match. The CDR3 nucleotides are TGCAGTGCCCCCGAACGGGCTAGCGGGAGCAATGAGCAGTTCTTC. It yields the protein CSAPERASGSNEQFF.

In this sample, this clonotype turned up many times. V usage is TRBV2 and J usage is TRBJ1-2; 7 positions match TRBD1. Germline-derived CDR1 and CDR2 are SNHLY and FYNNEI. The CDR3 loop spans 14 amino acids. The J segment lost 7 bases and the V segment lost 5 bases, leaving 10 bases of the junction unmatched. The CDR3 nucleotides read TGTGCCAGCAGTACCGAGGGGACAGCGCGTGGCTACACCTTC. Its translation is CASSTEGTARGYTF.

This clonotype was counted at least ten times. V usage is TRBV27 and J usage is TRBJ2-1; D unclear. Per germline, CDR1 MNHEY and CDR2 SMNVEV (reference sequence). The CDR3 is 14 residues long. Trimming removed 5 bases from V and 6 bases from J, with 14 bases in between. The CDR3 DNA follows: TGTGCCAGCAGTCCCCTGTCTAGACCCAATGAGCAGTTCTTC. Translation gives CASSPLSRPNEQFF.

A few counts support this clonotype. The V gene is TRBV7-6, the J gene TRBJ2-4; 11 bases agree with TRBD1. This CDR3 is 18 amino acids long. Germline trimming cut 5 bases from V and 0 bases from J; bases unmatched to any gene: 9. Germline V lookup: CDR1 SGHVS, CDR2 FNYEAQ. Here the CDR3 reads CASSPLGQGAGAKNIQYF. The CDR3 DNA reads TGTGCCAGCAGCCCTCTTGGACAGGGGGCTGGAGCCAAAAACATTCAGTACTTC.

This clonotype was recorded many times. This rearrangement joins TRBV18 to TRBJ1-2, with D hard to call. The V and J ends lost 2 bases and 4 bases respectively, with 8 bases between them. The CDR3 loop spans 13 amino acids. The germline gives CDR1 KGHSH, CDR2 LQKENI. Written as DNA, the CDR3 is TGTGCCAGCTCACCAGACAAAACCTATGGCTACACCTTC. As protein: CASSPDKTYGYTF.

The chain is built from TRBV6-2 or TRBV6-3 and TRBJ2-7, with D unresolved. The last part of the DNA fits TRBJ2-1 better; the J call may be wrong. The CDR3 is 12 residues long. Per germline, CDR1 MNHEY and CDR2 SVGEGT. CDR3: CASRMVSYEQFF. DNA for the CDR3: TGTGCCAGCAGGATGGTTTCCTACGAGCAGTTCTTC.

This clonotype was observed a few times. CDR3 amino acids: CSARDLSTEAFF. DNA of the CDR3: TGCAGTGCTAGAGATCTCAGCACTGAAGCTTTCTTT. V gene TRBV20-1 combines with J gene TRBJ1-1; D gene uncertain. The germline V and J ends were trimmed by 0 bases and 4 bases, with 6 bases remaining between them. This CDR3 is 12 amino acids long. Germline V gene sequence: CDR1 DFQATT, CDR2 SNEGSKA (reference sequence).

This CDR3 reads CATSDSTGGPETQYF. For the CDR3, the DNA is TGTGCCACCAGTGATTCAACAGGGGGCCCAGAGACCCAGTACTTC. The chain carries TRBV24-1 and TRBJ2-5; 9 bases line up with TRBD1. Germline V gives CDR1 KGHDR, CDR2 SFDVKD. V lost 2 bases, J lost 4 bases, and 4 bases stayed unmatched. CDR3 length: 15 residues.

This clonotype has a handful of counts. This sequence joins TRBV7-3 and TRBJ1-5, with D unclear. In germline, CDR1 is SGHTA, CDR2 FQGTGA. V shed 5 bases and J shed 2 bases, with 10 bases lying between them. The CDR3 covers 14 residues. CDR3 coding DNA: TGTGCCAGCAGCCCCCGGATACGCAATCAGCCCCAGCATTTT. The encoded protein is CASSPRIRNQPQHF.